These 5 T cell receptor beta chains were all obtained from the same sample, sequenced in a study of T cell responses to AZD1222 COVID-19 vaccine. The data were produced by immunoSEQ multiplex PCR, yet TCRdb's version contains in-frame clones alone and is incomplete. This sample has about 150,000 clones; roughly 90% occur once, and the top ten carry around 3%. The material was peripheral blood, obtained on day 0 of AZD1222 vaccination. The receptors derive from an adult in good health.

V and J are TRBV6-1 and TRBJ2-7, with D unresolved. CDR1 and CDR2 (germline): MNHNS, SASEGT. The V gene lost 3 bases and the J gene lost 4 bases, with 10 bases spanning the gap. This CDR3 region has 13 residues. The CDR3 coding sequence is TGTGCCAGCAGTGAGGTCGGACCTTACGAGCAGTACTTC. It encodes CASSEVGPYEQYF.

The CDR3 sequence is CASSQDPQVNTEAFF. CDR3 in DNA: TGTGCCAGCAGCCAAGATCCTCAGGTGAACACTGAAGCTTTCTTT. V and J are TRBV3-1 (or the pseudogene TRBV3-2) and TRBJ1-1; D remains ambiguous. The CDR3 length is 15 residues. Trimming left V 0 bases short and J 0 bases short, with 8 bases between. The germline V gene encodes CDR1 LGHDT and CDR2 YNNKEL (reference sequence).

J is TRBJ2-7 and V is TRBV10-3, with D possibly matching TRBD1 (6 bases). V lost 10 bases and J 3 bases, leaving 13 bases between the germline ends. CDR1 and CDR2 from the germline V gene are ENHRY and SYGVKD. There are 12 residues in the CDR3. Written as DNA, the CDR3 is TGTGCCACCGGGGACACGGGCTACGAGCAGTACTTC. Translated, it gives CATGDTGYEQYF.

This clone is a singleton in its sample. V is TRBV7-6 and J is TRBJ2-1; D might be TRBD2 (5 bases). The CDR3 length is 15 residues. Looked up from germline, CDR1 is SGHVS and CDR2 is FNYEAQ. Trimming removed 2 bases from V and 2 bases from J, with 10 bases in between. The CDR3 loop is CASSLNGVTYNEQFF. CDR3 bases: TGTGCCAGCAGCTTAAACGGGGTCACCTACAATGAGCAGTTCTTC.

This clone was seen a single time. The CDR3 protein is CASSLLGTGLIDQPQHF. The CDR3 bases are TGTGCCAGCAGTTTATTAGGGACAGGGCTGATCGATCAGCCCCAGCATTTT. The genes are TRBV28 and TRBJ1-5; 9 bases align to TRBD1. The CDR3 loop spans 17 amino acids. With 1 base clipped from V and 5 bases from J, the junction kept 9 bases outside the gene matches. The germline V gene has CDR1 MDHEN and CDR2 SYDVKM.